Listed here is a single TCR beta chain. This entry is derived from a study of Ad26.COV2.S vaccination and SARS-CoV-2 variants. The treatment: around 19 received Ad26.COV2.S at low or high dose, single or two shots; about 5 received placebo; per-sample allocation not given. Samples came from day 63 after the first vaccine or placebo injection. Produced via immunoSEQ multiplex PCR; TCRdb's table is partial and in-frame only. The repertoire holds about 370,000 clones, with more than 85% as singletons. Germline CDR1 and CDR2: SGHNT and YENEEA. Losses at the gene ends were 4 bases for V and 3 bases for J; bases not matched to a gene: 5. The CDR3 runs to 14 residues.

The TCR originated in a person between 18 and 65 years old who received the Ad26.COV2.S COVID-19 vaccine or a placebo. Here the sequenced sample was peripheral blood, taken in a trial of Ad26.COV2.S vaccine versus placebo. The gene calls are TRBV11-3 and TRBJ1-1; 7 bases line up with TRBD1. Here the CDR3 DNA reads TGTGCCAGCAGCTCGGGACAGAGAGACACTGAAGCTTTCTTT. Translating it yields CASSSGQRDTEAFF.